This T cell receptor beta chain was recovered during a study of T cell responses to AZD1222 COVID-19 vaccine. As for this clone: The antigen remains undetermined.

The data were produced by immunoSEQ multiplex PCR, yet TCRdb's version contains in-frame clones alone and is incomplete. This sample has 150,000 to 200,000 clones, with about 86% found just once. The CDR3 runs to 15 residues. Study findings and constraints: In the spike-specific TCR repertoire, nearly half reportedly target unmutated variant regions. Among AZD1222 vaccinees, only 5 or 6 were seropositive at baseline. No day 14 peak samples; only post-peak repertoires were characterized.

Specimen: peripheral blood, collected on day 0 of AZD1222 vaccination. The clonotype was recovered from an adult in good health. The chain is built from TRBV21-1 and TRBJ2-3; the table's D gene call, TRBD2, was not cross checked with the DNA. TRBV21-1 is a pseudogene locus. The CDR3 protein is CASSKTGGITDTQYF. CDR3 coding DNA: TGTGCCAGCAGCAAAACCGGCGGTATCACAGATACGCAGTATTTT.